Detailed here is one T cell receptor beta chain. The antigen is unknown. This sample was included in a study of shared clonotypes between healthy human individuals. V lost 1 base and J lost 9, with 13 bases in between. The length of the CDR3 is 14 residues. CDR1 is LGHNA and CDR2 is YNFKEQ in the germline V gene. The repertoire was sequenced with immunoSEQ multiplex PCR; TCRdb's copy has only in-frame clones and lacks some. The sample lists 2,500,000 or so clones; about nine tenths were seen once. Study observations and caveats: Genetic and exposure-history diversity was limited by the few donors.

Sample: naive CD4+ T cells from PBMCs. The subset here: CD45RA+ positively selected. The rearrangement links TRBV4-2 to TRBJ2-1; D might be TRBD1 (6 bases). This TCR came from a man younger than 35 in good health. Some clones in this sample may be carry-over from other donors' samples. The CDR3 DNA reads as TGTGCCAGCAGCCAAGTGGCTCTAGGGGGTGAGCAGTTCTTC. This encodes CASSQVALGGEQFF.